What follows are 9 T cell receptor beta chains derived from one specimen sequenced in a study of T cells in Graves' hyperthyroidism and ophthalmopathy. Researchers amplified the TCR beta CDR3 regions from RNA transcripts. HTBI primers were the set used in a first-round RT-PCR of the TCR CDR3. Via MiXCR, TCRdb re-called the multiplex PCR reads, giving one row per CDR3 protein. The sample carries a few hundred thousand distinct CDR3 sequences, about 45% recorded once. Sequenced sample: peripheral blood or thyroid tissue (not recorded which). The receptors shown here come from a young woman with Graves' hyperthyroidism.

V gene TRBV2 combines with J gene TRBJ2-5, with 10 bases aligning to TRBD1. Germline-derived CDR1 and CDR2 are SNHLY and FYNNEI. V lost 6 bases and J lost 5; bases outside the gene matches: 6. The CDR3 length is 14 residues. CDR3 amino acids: CASRGQGNVETQYF. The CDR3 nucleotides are TGTGCCAGCAGGGGACAGGGGAACGTGGAGACCCAGTACTTC.

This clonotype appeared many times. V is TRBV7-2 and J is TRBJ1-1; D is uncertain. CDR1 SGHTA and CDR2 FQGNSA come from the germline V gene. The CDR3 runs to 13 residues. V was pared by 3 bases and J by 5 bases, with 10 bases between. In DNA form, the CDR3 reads TGTGCCAGCAGCTTTGGGTGGGGAACTGAAGCTTTCTTT. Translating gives CASSFGWGTEAFF.

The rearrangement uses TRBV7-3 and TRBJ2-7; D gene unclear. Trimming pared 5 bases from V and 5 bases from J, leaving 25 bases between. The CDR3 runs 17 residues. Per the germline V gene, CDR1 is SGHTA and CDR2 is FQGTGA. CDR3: CASSGVTPPWEANEQYV. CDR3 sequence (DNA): TGTGCCAGCAGCGGAGTTACGCCCCCGTGGGAAGCCAACGAGCAGTACGTC.

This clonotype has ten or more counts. The CDR3 reads CASSVAVQHEQYF. CDR3 in DNA: TGTGCCAGCAGCGTAGCTGTTCAGCACGAGCAGTACTTC. The chain joins TRBV9 to TRBJ2-7; D uncertain. V lost 0 bases, J lost 5 bases, and 9 bases lay in between. The germline V gene encodes CDR1 SGDLS and CDR2 YYNGEE. The CDR3 spans 13 residues.

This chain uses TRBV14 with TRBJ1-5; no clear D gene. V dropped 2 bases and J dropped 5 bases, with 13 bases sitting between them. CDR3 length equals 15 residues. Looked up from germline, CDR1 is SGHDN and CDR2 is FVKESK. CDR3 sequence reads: CASSQWTGRDQPQHF. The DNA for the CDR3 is TGTGCCAGCAGCCAATGGACCGGGAGGGATCAGCCCCAGCATTTT.

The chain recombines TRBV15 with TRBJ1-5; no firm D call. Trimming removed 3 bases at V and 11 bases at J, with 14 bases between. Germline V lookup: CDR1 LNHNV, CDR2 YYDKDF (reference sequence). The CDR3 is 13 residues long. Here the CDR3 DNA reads TGTGCCACCAGCAGGGGAGGAGGAGAGACCCAGCATTTT. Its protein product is CATSRGGGETQHF.

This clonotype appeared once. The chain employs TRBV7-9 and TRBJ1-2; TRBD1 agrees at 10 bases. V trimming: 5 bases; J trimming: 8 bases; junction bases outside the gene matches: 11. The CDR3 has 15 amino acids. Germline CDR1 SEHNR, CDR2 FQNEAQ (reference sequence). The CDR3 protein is CASSLGSDRGQGYTF. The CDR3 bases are TGTGCCAGCAGCCTCGGATCCGACAGGGGGCAAGGCTACACCTTC.

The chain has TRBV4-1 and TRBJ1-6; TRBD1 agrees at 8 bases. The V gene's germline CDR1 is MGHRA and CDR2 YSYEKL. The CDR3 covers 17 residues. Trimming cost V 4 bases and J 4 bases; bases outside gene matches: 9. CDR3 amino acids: CASSPGAQGAYNSPLHF. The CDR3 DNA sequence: TGCGCCAGCAGCCCAGGGGCCCAGGGGGCGTATAATTCACCCCTCCACTTT.

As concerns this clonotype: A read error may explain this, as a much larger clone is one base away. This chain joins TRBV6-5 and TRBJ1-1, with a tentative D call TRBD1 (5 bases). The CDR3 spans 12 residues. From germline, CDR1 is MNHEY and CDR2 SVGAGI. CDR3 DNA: TGTGCCAGCAGTTACTCAGGGGTTGAAGCTGTCTTT. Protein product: CASSYSGVEAVF.